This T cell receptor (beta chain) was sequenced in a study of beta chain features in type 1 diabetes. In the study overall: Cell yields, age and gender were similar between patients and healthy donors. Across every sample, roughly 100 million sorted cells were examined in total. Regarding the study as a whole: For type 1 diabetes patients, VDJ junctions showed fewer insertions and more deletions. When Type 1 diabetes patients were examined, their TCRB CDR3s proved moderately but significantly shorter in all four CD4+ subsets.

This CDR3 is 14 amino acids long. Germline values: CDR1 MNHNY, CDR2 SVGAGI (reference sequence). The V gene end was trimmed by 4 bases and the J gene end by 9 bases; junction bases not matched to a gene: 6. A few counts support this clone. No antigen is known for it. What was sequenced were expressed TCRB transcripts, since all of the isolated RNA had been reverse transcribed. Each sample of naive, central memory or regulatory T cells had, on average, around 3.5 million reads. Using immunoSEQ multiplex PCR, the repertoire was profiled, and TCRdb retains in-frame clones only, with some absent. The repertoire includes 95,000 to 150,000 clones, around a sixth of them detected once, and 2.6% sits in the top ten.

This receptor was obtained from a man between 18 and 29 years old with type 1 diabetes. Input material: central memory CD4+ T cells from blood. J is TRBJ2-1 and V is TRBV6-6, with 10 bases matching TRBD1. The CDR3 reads CASSLGQGNTEQFF. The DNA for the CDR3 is TGTGCCAGCAGTTTGGGACAGGGGAATACTGAGCAGTTCTTC.